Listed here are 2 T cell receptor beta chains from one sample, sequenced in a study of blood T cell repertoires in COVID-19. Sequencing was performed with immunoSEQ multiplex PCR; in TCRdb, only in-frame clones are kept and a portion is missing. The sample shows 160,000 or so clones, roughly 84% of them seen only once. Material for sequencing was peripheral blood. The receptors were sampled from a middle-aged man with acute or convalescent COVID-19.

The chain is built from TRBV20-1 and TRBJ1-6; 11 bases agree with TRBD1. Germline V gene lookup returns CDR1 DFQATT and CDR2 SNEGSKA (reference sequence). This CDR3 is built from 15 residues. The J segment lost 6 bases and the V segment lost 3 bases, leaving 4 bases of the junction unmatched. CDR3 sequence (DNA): TGCAGTGCTAGTTGGGGACAGGGGGTTAATTCACCCCTCCACTTT. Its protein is CSASWGQGVNSPLHF.

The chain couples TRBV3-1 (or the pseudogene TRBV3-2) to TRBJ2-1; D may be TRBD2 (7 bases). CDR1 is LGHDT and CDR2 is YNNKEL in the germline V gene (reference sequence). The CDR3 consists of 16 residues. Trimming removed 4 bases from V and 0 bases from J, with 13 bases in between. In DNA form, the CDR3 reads TGTGCCAGCAGCCCCCGGCGGGGGCTCTCCTACAATGAGCAGTTCTTC. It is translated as CASSPRRGLSYNEQFF.